This TCR beta chain is drawn from a study of blood T cell repertoires in COVID-19. V was trimmed by 0 bases and J by 4 bases, leaving 7 bases between them. Germline-derived CDR1 and CDR2 are LGHDT and YNNKEL (reference sequence). This CDR3 spans 14 amino acids. As originally analysed: Researchers report that nucleated cell counts were estimated from reference gene primer amplification. Using immunoSEQ multiplex PCR, the repertoire was profiled, and TCRdb retains in-frame clones only, with some absent. That table furnishes V, J and clone size, whereas the DNA furnished D and trimming. Of approximately 150,000 clones in the sample, 80% to 85% were seen once.

Sequenced: PBMCs or T cells enriched from blood (not recorded which). The chain links TRBV3-1 (or the pseudogene TRBV3-2) to TRBJ1-5; D is ambiguous. This clonotype was obtained from a man between 65 and 85 years old who had been exposed to COVID-19. For the CDR3, the DNA is TGTGCCAGCAGCCAAGATCCCAGGAATCAGCCCCAGCATTTT. This encodes CASSQDPRNQPQHF.